These 15 T cell receptor beta chains originate from one sample sequenced in a study of T cells after yellow fever vaccination. TCRdb re-analysed the 5' RACE reads in MiXCR, keeping a single row per CDR3 protein. Here the sample spans about 57,000 distinct CDR3 sequences, approximately 7.4% being singletons. Sequencing was performed on CD8+ T cells sorted from PBMCs, taken 15 days after the yellow fever booster vaccination. These receptors all come from a man aged 25 to 40 who received the YFV17D yellow fever vaccine.

This clonotype was picked up many times. J is TRBJ2-1 and V is TRBV10-3; 7 bases fit TRBD2. After removal of 2 bases from V and 8 bases from J, the junction contained 15 bases not matched to a gene. The V gene's germline CDR1 is ENHRY and CDR2 SYGVKD. This CDR3 comprises 17 residues. The CDR3 DNA is TGTGCCATCAGTGAGGTGGCTAGCGGAGGGAGAGTCTATGAGCAGTTCTTC. Its protein is CAISEVASGGRVYEQFF.

Ten or more counts support this clonotype. CDR3 region: CASSTGQGEELFF. The CDR3 coding sequence is TGCGCCAGCAGCACGGGACAGGGAGAGGAGCTGTTTTTT. This chain links TRBV5-1 with TRBJ2-2; TRBD1 agrees at 9 bases. Germline CDR1 and CDR2: SGHRS and YFSETQ. This CDR3 contains 13 residues. J was trimmed by 10 bases and V by 4 bases; bases with no gene match: 5.

The chain couples TRBV6-5 to TRBJ1-2; TRBD1 agrees at 12 bases. CDR3 size: 16 residues. Germline CDR1 is MNHEY and CDR2 is SVGAGI. The trim removed 4 bases at V and 4 bases at J, leaving 7 bases unmatched. The CDR3 DNA is TGTGCCAGCAGTTTCTCAGGGACAGGGGGCGGCTATGGCTACACCTTC. It yields the protein CASSFSGTGGGYGYTF.

In this sample, this clonotype turned up many times. The chain recombines TRBV19 with TRBJ2-1; 8 bases fit TRBD2. Trimming at V came to 6 bases and at J to 0 bases, leaving 4 bases not matched to a gene. The CDR3 is 15 residues long. The germline V gene encodes CDR1 LNHDA and CDR2 SQIVND (reference sequence). The chain's CDR3 is CASRSGGSSYNEQFF. The CDR3 bases are TGTGCCAGTAGGTCGGGAGGGAGCTCCTACAATGAGCAGTTCTTC.

This clonotype was observed many times. The chain carries TRBV27 and TRBJ1-4, with D unclear. The CDR3 length is 13 residues. Germline CDR1 and CDR2: MNHEY and SMNVEV (reference sequence). Between the trimmed V and J ends, which lost 3 bases and 8 bases, there was a span of 10 bases. DNA for the CDR3: TGTGCCAGCAGTTTCGGGGTAGAAGAAAAACTGTTTTTT. Translation gives CASSFGVEEKLFF.

This clonotype appeared many times. This chain links TRBV4-3 with TRBJ2-1; tentative D call: TRBD2 (7 bases). CDR3 length: 16 residues. Germline CDR1 and CDR2: LGHNA and YSLEER. The V and J ends lost 3 bases and 6 bases respectively, with 18 bases between them. For the CDR3, the DNA is TGCGCCAGCAGCCACGCCTCGGGGGCGGGGGTCAATGAGCAGTTCTTC. Its protein is CASSHASGAGVNEQFF.

This clonotype was recorded at least ten times. The rearrangement uses TRBV24-1 and TRBJ2-3; D tentatively reads TRBD1 or TRBD2 (5 bases each). With 3 bases removed from V and 4 bases from J, the gap between germline ends came to 10 bases. CDR3 length equals 14 residues. Per germline, CDR1 KGHDR and CDR2 SFDVKD. In DNA form, the CDR3 reads TGTGCCACCAGTGATGGGGACCGAGCAGATACGCAGTATTTT. Protein product: CATSDGDRADTQYF.

A remark on this clonotype: This sequence may be a read error, since a much larger clone differs from it by one base. V is TRBV11-2 and J is TRBJ2-7; 7 nucleotides agree with TRBD1. The CDR3 has 13 amino acids. Germline V lookup: CDR1 SGHAT, CDR2 FQNNGV. The chain's CDR3 is CASSLQGVYEQCF. The CDR3 DNA reads TGTGCCAGCAGTCTTCAGGGGGTCTACGAGCAGTGCTTC.

This clonotype was counted many times. DNA for the CDR3: TGCGCCAGCAGCCAAGATCTTGGTGGACTGGACTCCTACGAGCAGTACTTC. Residues: CASSQDLGGLDSYEQYF. The chain has TRBV4-3 and TRBJ2-7, with TRBD2 as a possible D gene (5 bases). Germline V gives CDR1 LGHNA, CDR2 YSLEER. V dropped 0 bases and J dropped 0 bases, with 15 bases sitting between them. The CDR3 runs to 17 residues.

This clonotype has a count of ten or more. This rearrangement joins TRBV6-6 to TRBJ2-7, with TRBD2 matching 7 bases. There are 13 residues in the CDR3. Germline V CDR1 and CDR2: MNHNY, SVGAGI (reference sequence). J lost 2 bases, V lost 5 bases, and 3 bases had no gene match. In nucleotides, the CDR3 is TGTGCCAGCAGTCCCGGGACTACCTACGAGCAGTACTTC. This gives the protein CASSPGTTYEQYF.

Notes on this clonotype: This may come from a read error, since a much larger clone is one base off. The chain uses TRBV4-3 and TRBJ2-7, with a tentative D call TRBD1 (6 bases). Trimming cost V 4 bases and J 5 bases, with 21 bases left between them. Germline loops: CDR1 LGHNA, CDR2 YSLEER. This CDR3 is built from 16 residues. CDR3 in amino acids: CASSLDRAGGFNEQYF. CDR3 in DNA: TGCGCCAGCAGCCTGGACCGGGCTGGGGGCTTTAACGAGCAGTACTTC.

This clonotype was detected many times. This chain connects TRBV27 to TRBJ2-5; 8 nucleotides line up with TRBD2. V trimming: 5 bases; J trimming: 2 bases; junction bases outside the gene matches: 10. The CDR3 length is 16 residues. Germline V gene lookup returns CDR1 MNHEY and CDR2 SMNVEV (reference sequence). CDR3 protein: CASSTTREGWQETQYF. The CDR3 DNA reads TGTGCCAGCAGTACCACTCGGGAGGGGTGGCAAGAGACCCAGTACTTC.

The gene calls are TRBV4-2 and TRBJ2-3; TRBD2 matches 10 bases. From germline, CDR1 is LGHNA and CDR2 YNFKEQ. The CDR3 consists of 17 residues. V was pared by 2 bases and J by 6 bases, with 11 bases of the junction left unmatched. CDR3 nucleotide sequence: TGTGCCAGCAGCCAACCGGGACTAGCGCTTTCTCCGGATACGCAGTATTTT. This translates into CASSQPGLALSPDTQYF.

The sample holds many counts of this clonotype. This chain uses TRBV7-9 with TRBJ2-2; 10 bases are a match to TRBD2. CDR1 and CDR2 (germline): SEHNR, FQNEAQ (reference sequence). CDR3 size: 14 residues. Losses at the gene ends were 5 bases for V and 5 bases for J; bases not matched to a gene: 2. This chain's CDR3 is CASSKGLATGELFF. DNA of the CDR3: TGTGCCAGCAGCAAGGGACTAGCGACCGGGGAGCTGTTTTTT.

Regarding this clonotype: One base away lies a much larger clone, so this may be a sequencing read error. This rearrangement joins TRBV15 to TRBJ2-1; TRBD2 matches at 7 bases. The germline CDR1 and CDR2 sequences are LNHNV and YYDKDF (reference sequence). The CDR3 covers 14 residues. This CDR3 reads CTTSVLANYNEQFF. Here the CDR3 DNA reads TGTACCACCAGCGTACTAGCGAATTACAATGAGCAGTTCTTC.